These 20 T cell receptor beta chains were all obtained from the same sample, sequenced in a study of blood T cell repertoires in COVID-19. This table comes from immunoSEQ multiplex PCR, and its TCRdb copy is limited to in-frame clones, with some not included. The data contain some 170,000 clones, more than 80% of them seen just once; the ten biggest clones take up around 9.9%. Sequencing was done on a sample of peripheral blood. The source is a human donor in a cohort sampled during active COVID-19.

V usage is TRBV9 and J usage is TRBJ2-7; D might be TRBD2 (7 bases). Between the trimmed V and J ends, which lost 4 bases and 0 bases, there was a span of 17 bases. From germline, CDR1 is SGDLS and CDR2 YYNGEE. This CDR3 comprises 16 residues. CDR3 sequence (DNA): TGTGCCAGCAGCTCGGGGATCGGGGGGCCCTCCTACGAGCAGTACTTC. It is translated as CASSSGIGGPSYEQYF.

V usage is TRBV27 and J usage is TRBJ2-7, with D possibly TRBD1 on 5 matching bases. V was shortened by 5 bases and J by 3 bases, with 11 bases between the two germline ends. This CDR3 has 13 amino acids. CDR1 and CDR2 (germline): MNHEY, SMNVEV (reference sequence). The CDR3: CASSRDGHYEQYF. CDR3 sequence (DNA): TGTGCCAGCAGTAGAGACGGACACTACGAGCAGTACTTC.

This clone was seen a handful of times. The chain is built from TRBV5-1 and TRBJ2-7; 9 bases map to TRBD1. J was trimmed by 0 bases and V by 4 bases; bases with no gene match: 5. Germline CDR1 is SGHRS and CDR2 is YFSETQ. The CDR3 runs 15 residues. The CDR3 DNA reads TGCGCCAGCAGCCCCGGACAGGGGCCCTCCTACGAGCAGTACTTC. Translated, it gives CASSPGQGPSYEQYF.

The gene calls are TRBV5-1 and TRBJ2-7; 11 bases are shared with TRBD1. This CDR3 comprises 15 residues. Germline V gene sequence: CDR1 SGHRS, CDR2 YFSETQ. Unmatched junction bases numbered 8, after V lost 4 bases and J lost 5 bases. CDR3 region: CASSPAGTGGHEQYF. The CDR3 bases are TGCGCCAGCAGCCCCGCCGGGACAGGGGGGCACGAGCAGTACTTC.

CDR3 nucleotide sequence: TGTGCCAGCAGCTATGGACAGGGGGCGTCTAACTATGGCTACACCTTC. This sequence encodes CASSYGQGASNYGYTF. The chain uses TRBV7-8 and TRBJ1-2, with 11 positions matching TRBD1. Germline values: CDR1 SGHVS, CDR2 FQNEAQ. The CDR3 loop spans 16 amino acids. The trim removed 4 bases at V and 0 bases at J, leaving 4 bases unmatched.

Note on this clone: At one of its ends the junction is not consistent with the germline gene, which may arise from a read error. This CDR3 reads CASSPGQMNSGNTIYF. CDR3 DNA: TGTGCTAGCAGCCCGGGACAGATGAACTCTGGAAACACCATATATTTT. This chain links TRBV7-7 with TRBJ1-3, with 7 bases fitting TRBD1. Per the germline V gene, CDR1 is SSHAT and CDR2 is FNYEAQ (reference sequence). CDR3 length equals 16 residues.

In nucleotides, the CDR3 is TGTGCCAGCAGCTCCCCGCGGCCCGGTGGTCAGCCCCAGCATTTT. Amino acids: CASSSPRPGGQPQHF. The V call is TRBV6-2 or TRBV6-3, the J call TRBJ1-5; D call uncertain. This CDR3 has 15 amino acids. Germline V gene lookup returns CDR1 MNHEY and CDR2 SVGEGT. V was trimmed by 6 bases and J by 6 bases, leaving 18 bases between them.

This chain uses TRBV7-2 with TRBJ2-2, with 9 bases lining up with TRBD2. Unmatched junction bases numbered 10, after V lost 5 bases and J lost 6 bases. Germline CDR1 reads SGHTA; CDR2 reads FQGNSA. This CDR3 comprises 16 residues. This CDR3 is CASSPQRAGGSGELFF. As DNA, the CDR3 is TGTGCCAGCAGCCCCCAGCGAGCGGGAGGTTCCGGGGAGCTGTTTTTT.

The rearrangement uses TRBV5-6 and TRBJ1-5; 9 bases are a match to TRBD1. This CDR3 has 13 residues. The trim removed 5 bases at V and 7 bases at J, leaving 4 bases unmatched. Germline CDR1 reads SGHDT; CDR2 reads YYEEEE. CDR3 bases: TGTGCCAGCAGACAGGGGGCACGGCAGCCCCAGCATTTT. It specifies CASRQGARQPQHF.

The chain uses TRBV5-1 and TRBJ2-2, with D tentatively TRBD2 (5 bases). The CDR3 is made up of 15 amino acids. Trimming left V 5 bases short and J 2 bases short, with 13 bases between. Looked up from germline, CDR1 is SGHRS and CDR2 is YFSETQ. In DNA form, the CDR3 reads TGCGCCAGCAGTGGTGGACTCTATAACACCGGGGAGCTGTTTTTT. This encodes CASSGGLYNTGELFF.

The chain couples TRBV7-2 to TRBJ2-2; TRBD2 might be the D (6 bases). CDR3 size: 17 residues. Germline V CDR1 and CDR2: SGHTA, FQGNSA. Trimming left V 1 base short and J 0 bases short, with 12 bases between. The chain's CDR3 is CASSLGGANANTGELFF. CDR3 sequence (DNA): TGTGCCAGCAGCTTAGGCGGGGCTAACGCGAACACCGGGGAGCTGTTTTTT. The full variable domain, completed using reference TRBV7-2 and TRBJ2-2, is GAGVSQSPSNKVTEKGKDVELRCDPISGHTALYWYRQSLGQGLEFLIYFQGNSAPDKSGLPSDRFSAERTGGSVSTLTIQRTQQEDSAVYLCASSLGGANANTGELFFGEGSRLTVL.

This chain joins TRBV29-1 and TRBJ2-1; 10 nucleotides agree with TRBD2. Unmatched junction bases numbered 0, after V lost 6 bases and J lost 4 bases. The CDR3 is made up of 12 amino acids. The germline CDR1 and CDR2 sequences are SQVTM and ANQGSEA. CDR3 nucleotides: TGCAGCGTAGCGGGAGGGTACAATGAGCAGTTCTTC. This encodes CSVAGGYNEQFF.

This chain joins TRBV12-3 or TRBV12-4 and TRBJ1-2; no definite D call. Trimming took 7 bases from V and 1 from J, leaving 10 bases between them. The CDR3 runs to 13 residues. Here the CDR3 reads CASTPRVNYGYTF. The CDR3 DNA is TGTGCCAGCACCCCCCGAGTTAACTATGGCTACACCTTC.

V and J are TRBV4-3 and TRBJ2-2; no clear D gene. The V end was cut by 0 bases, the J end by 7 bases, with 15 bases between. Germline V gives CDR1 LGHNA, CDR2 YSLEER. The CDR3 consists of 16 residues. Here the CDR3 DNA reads TGCGCCAGCAGCCAAGATCGGGTCCGCCGAGGCGGGGAGCTGTTTTTT. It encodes CASSQDRVRRGGELFF.

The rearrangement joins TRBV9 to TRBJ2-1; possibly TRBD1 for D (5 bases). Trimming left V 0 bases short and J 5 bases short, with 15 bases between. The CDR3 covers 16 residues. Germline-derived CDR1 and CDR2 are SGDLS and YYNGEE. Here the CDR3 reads CASSVVTGRHNNEQFF. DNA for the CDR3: TGTGCCAGCAGCGTAGTAACAGGACGACACAACAATGAGCAGTTCTTC.

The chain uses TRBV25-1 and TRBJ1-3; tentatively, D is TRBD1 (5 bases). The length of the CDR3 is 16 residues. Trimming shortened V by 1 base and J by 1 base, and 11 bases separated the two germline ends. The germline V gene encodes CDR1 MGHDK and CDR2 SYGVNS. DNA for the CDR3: TGTGCCAGCAGTGAATTTTCAGGGCTGTCTGGAAACACCATATATTTT. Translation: CASSEFSGLSGNTIYF.

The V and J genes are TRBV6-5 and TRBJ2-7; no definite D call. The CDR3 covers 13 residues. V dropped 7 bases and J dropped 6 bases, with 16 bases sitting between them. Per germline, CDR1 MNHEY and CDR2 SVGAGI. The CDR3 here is CASTGRSPVEQYF. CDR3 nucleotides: TGTGCCAGCACGGGTAGGTCTCCAGTCGAGCAGTACTTC.

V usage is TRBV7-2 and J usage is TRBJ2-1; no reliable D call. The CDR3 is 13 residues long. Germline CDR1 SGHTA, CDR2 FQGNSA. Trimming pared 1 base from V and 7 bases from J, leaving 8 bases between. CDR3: CASSLGVENEQFF. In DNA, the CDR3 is TGTGCCAGCAGCTTAGGTGTAGAGAATGAGCAGTTCTTC.

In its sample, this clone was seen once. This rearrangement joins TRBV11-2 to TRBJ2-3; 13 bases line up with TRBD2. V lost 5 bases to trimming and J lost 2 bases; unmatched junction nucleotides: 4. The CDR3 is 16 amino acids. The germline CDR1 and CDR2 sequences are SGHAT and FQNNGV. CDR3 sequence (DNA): TGTGCCAGCAGCCGGACTAGCGGGAGCGTCACAGATACGCAGTATTTT. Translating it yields CASSRTSGSVTDTQYF.

The CDR3 region is CASSPGEDTIYF. The CDR3 nucleotides are TGCGCCAGCAGCCCGGGGGAGGACACCATATATTTT. The chain employs TRBV5-1 and TRBJ1-3; possible D gene TRBD1, 5 bases. Germline loops: CDR1 SGHRS, CDR2 YFSETQ. V lost 4 bases and J lost 8, with 10 bases in between. The CDR3 length is 12 residues.